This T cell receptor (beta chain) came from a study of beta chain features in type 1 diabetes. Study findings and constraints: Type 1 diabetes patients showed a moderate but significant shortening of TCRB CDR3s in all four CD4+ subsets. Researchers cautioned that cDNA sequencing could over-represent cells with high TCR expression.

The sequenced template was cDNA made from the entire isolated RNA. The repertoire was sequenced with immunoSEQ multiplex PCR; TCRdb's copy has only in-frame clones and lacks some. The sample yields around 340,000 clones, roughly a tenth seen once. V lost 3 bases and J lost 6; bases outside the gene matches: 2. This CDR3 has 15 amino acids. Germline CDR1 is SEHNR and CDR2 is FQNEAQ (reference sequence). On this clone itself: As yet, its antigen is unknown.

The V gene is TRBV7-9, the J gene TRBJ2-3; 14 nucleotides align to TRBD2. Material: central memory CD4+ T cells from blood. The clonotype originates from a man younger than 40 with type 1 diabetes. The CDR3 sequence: CASSLGLAGVDTQYF. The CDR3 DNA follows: TGTGCCAGCAGCTTGGGACTAGCGGGGGTGGATACGCAGTATTTT.